One sample yielded the 23 T cell receptor beta chains listed below, sequenced in a study of T cell responses to AZD1222 COVID-19 vaccine. Profiling relied on immunoSEQ multiplex PCR, and the TCRdb table lists in-frame clones only, not all of them. The table records some 80,000 clones, roughly nine tenths of them present only once. The sample was peripheral blood, taken on day 0 of AZD1222 vaccination. These receptor sequences come from an adult in good health.

This clone was seen a few times. The rearrangement joins TRBV2 to TRBJ2-7, with D perhaps TRBD1 (6 bases). This CDR3 spans 15 amino acids. Germline V lookup: CDR1 SNHLY, CDR2 FYNNEI. V lost 3 bases, J lost 6 bases, and 18 bases lay in between. The CDR3 DNA reads as TGTGCCAGCAGTGAGCGCCTAGGGACACCCCCCGAGCAGTACTTC. Amino acids: CASSERLGTPPEQYF.

The V gene is TRBV7-8, the J gene TRBJ2-2; possible D gene TRBD2, 5 bases. CDR3 length: 13 residues. V lost 5 bases to trimming and J lost 6 bases, with 10 bases between them. Germline values: CDR1 SGHVS, CDR2 FQNEAQ. In DNA form, the CDR3 reads TGTGCCAGCAGCCGACCGGACTCCGGGGAGCTGTTTTTT. It codes for CASSRPDSGELFF.

The chain carries TRBV28 and TRBJ1-6, with TRBD1 as a possible D gene (6 bases). CDR3 length: 15 amino acids. The V end was cut by 2 bases, the J end by 7 bases, with 12 bases between. Germline V gene lookup returns CDR1 MDHEN and CDR2 SYDVKM. The CDR3 DNA sequence: TGTGCCAGCAGTTTACTGACAGGATCCAATTCACCCCTCCACTTT. Encoded protein: CASSLLTGSNSPLHF.

The chain recombines TRBV18 with TRBJ2-7; D is undetermined. From germline, CDR1 is KGHSH and CDR2 LQKENI. This CDR3 has 14 residues. V was shortened by 0 bases and J by 3 bases, with 9 bases between the two germline ends. The CDR3 region has the DNA TGTGCCAGCTCACCACCGGCCAGTCTCTACGAGCAGTACTTC. Translated, it gives CASSPPASLYEQYF.

V usage is TRBV30 and J usage is TRBJ2-7; TRBD1 aligns across 8 bases. Trimming removed 3 bases from V and 4 bases from J; junction bases left unmatched: 5. Looked up from germline, CDR1 is GTSNPN and CDR2 is SVGIG (reference sequence). The CDR3 totals 13 residues. The CDR3 reads CAWSGQGPYEQYF. The CDR3 DNA reads as TGTGCCTGGAGCGGACAGGGACCGTACGAGCAGTACTTC.

The gene calls are TRBV27 and TRBJ1-5; no clear D. V lost 3 bases, J lost 0 bases, and 9 bases lay in between. This CDR3 spans 15 amino acids. The germline gives CDR1 MNHEY, CDR2 SMNVEV (reference sequence). CDR3 DNA sequence: TGTGCCAGCAGTTTCTCGGGGATTAGCAATCAGCCCCAGCATTTT. Its protein is CASSFSGISNQPQHF.

The chain combines TRBV6-6 with TRBJ2-7, with 12 bases fitting TRBD1. The CDR3 is made up of 14 amino acids. Losses at the gene ends were 8 bases for V and 6 bases for J; bases not matched to a gene: 8. Germline V lookup: CDR1 MNHNY, CDR2 SVGAGI (reference sequence). CDR3 DNA: TGTGCCAGCGGATCGGGACAGGGGGCTCTCGAGCAGTACTTC. Translated, it gives CASGSGQGALEQYF.

This clone was seen just once. The CDR3 is CASSQSRLGDLHF. The CDR3 DNA reads as TGTGCCAGCAGTCAGTCCAGGCTCGGGGACCTCCACTTT. The J gene is TRBJ1-6, the V gene TRBV5-6; D uncertain. Germline V gene sequence: CDR1 SGHDT, CDR2 YYEEEE. This CDR3 has 13 residues. The ends were cut back, 5 bases at V and 15 bases at J, with 18 bases in the middle.

This rearrangement joins TRBV25-1 to TRBJ2-1, with 8 bases aligning to TRBD2. Germline CDR1 MGHDK, CDR2 SYGVNS. The CDR3 has 14 amino acids. V trimming: 6 bases; J trimming: 8 bases; junction bases outside the gene matches: 9. The CDR3 nucleotides read TGTGCCAGCAGAAGAGCGGGAGTGGGCCATGAGCAGTTCTTC. Translated, it gives CASRRAGVGHEQFF. The full variable domain, rest sourced from reference TRBV25-1 and TRBJ2-1, is EADIYQTPRYLVIGTGKKITLECSQTMGHDKMYWYQQDPGMELHLIHYSYGVNSTEKGDLSSESTVSRIRTEHFPLTLESARPSHTSQYLCASRRAGVGHEQFFGPGTRLTVL.

This clone was observed once. This chain links TRBV19 with TRBJ1-1; tentative D call: TRBD1 (6 bases). Germline V gene lookup returns CDR1 LNHDA and CDR2 SQIVND (reference sequence). The CDR3 is made up of 14 amino acids. Trimming left V 10 bases short and J 4 bases short, with 19 bases between. The CDR3 region is CATVRGQFSTEAFF. The CDR3 nucleotides read TGTGCCACCGTCAGGGGCCAGTTCAGCACTGAAGCTTTCTTT.

For the CDR3, the DNA is TGTGCCTGGAGCTCGTCGGTCGTACGGGCCAATCAGCCCCAGCATTTT. Amino acid sequence: CAWSSSVVRANQPQHF. This chain joins TRBV30 and TRBJ1-5; D not resolved. The V gene lost 3 bases and the J gene lost 3 bases, with 18 bases spanning the gap. Germline V lookup: CDR1 GTSNPN, CDR2 SVGIG (reference sequence). The CDR3 is 16 amino acids.

The chain couples TRBV9 to TRBJ2-1; D unresolved. Germline loops: CDR1 SGDLS, CDR2 YYNGEE. V lost 0 bases and J lost 0, with 7 bases in between. CDR3 length equals 15 residues. CDR3 in amino acids: CASSVEGYSYNEQFF. As DNA, the CDR3 is TGTGCCAGCAGCGTAGAGGGTTACTCCTACAATGAGCAGTTCTTC. Combining the CDR3 with reference TRBV9 and TRBJ2-1 gives the whole variable domain DSGVTQTPKHLITATGQRVTLRCSPRSGDLSVYWYQQSLDQGLQFLIQYYNGEERAKGNILERFSAQQFPDLHSELNLSSLELGDSALYFCASSVEGYSYNEQFFGPGTRLTVL.

The chain couples TRBV18 to TRBJ2-5; no clear D. This CDR3 is 14 amino acids long. Trimming shortened V by 6 bases and J by 1 base, and 12 bases separated the two germline ends. The V gene's germline CDR1 is KGHSH and CDR2 LQKENI. The DNA of the CDR3 is TGTGCCAGCTCTCAAACTCACCCCCAAGAGACCCAGTACTTC. The encoded protein is CASSQTHPQETQYF.

V usage is TRBV28 and J usage is TRBJ2-1; the D gene could be TRBD1 or TRBD2 (6 bases each). The CDR3 sequence is 14 residues long. The ends were cut back, 10 bases at V and 6 bases at J, with 19 bases in the middle. The germline V gene has CDR1 MDHEN and CDR2 SYDVKM. The CDR3 reads CATEGGPRGNEQFF. CDR3 sequence (DNA): TGTGCCACCGAGGGGGGTCCGAGGGGCAATGAGCAGTTCTTC.

This chain connects TRBV6-1 to TRBJ1-5; D remains unclear. The germline V gene has CDR1 MNHNS and CDR2 SASEGT. With 3 bases removed from V and 7 bases from J, the gap between germline ends came to 10 bases. The CDR3 runs 13 residues. The CDR3 coding sequence is TGTGCCAGCAGTGAGGTTTCCGTCCAGCCCCAGCATTTT. Protein product: CASSEVSVQPQHF.

The CDR3 nucleotides are TGCGCCAGCAGCCAAGCCCAGGGAGGGAACACTGAAGCTTTCTTT. Translated: CASSQAQGGNTEAFF. The chain employs TRBV4-1 and TRBJ1-1; weak D call: TRBD1 (5 bases). V lost 1 base, J lost 1 base, and 10 bases lay in between. Germline V CDR1 and CDR2: MGHRA, YSYEKL. This CDR3 is 15 amino acids long.

This clone was seen at least ten times. The gene calls are TRBV7-2 and TRBJ1-2, with 8 bases fitting TRBD1. The J segment lost 7 bases and the V segment lost 3 bases, leaving 10 bases of the junction unmatched. Per germline, CDR1 SGHTA and CDR2 FQGNSA. The CDR3 runs 15 residues. The CDR3 is CASSFSGGVGGGYTF. In DNA, the CDR3 is TGTGCCAGCAGCTTCTCAGGGGGCGTCGGTGGTGGCTACACCTTC.

The chain joins TRBV7-9 to TRBJ2-7, with 9 positions matching TRBD2. Per the germline V gene, CDR1 is SEHNR and CDR2 is FQNEAQ (reference sequence). The CDR3 runs 14 residues. Unmatched junction bases numbered 9, after V lost 6 bases and J lost 6 bases. CDR3 region: CASRLGGGASEQYF. The CDR3 nucleotides read TGTGCCAGCAGACTCGGCGGGGGGGCCTCCGAGCAGTACTTC.

This rearrangement joins TRBV5-1 to TRBJ2-5; 10 bases line up with TRBD1. V lost 0 bases and J lost 5; bases outside the gene matches: 7. The CDR3 is 16 amino acids. CDR1 and CDR2 (germline): SGHRS, YFSETQ. The CDR3 nucleotides read TGCGCCAGCAGCTTGGCGGGGGGACAGGGGTTGGAGACCCAGTACTTC. Protein: CASSLAGGQGLETQYF. The whole variable domain, remainder taken from reference TRBV5-1 and TRBJ2-5, is KAGVTQTPRYLIKTRGQQVTLSCSPISGHRSVSWYQQTPGQGLQFLFEYFSETQRNKGNFPGRFSGRQFSNSRSEMNVSTLELGDSALYLCASSLAGGQGLETQYFGPGTRLLVL.

This sequence joins TRBV3-1 (or the pseudogene TRBV3-2) and TRBJ1-3; D gene unclear. V lost 0 bases, J lost 8 bases, and 5 bases lay in between. The CDR3 has 12 residues. Germline V lookup: CDR1 LGHDT, CDR2 YNNKEL (reference sequence). The CDR3 protein is CASSQDRDTIYF. DNA for the CDR3: TGTGCCAGCAGCCAAGATAGGGACACCATATATTTT.

This clone was recorded once. J is TRBJ1-1 and V is TRBV28, with D unresolved. The V gene lost 7 bases and the J gene lost 5 bases, with 14 bases spanning the gap. Germline V lookup: CDR1 MDHEN, CDR2 SYDVKM. The CDR3 length is 13 residues. The CDR3 is CASTYPGVTEAFF. For the CDR3, the DNA is TGTGCCAGCACCTACCCCGGAGTGACTGAAGCTTTCTTT.

The chain links TRBV10-2 to TRBJ1-5; 10 bases are a match to TRBD1. The CDR3 totals 17 residues. Germline assignment: CDR1 WSHSY and CDR2 SAAADI. V trimming: 4 bases; J trimming: 3 bases; junction bases outside the gene matches: 9. The chain's CDR3 is CASSASPGQGTNQPQHF. The CDR3 bases are TGCGCCAGCAGTGCTTCACCGGGACAGGGGACCAATCAGCCCCAGCATTTT.

J is TRBJ2-7 and V is TRBV6-5; the match to TRBD2 covers 9 bases. Trimming removed 2 bases from V and 3 bases from J; junction bases left unmatched: 5. Germline lookup yields CDR1 MNHEY and CDR2 SVGAGI. This CDR3 has 15 amino acids. CDR3 DNA sequence: TGTGCCAGCAGTTACCTTAGCGGGAGCGGCTACGAGCAGTACTTC. This translates into CASSYLSGSGYEQYF.